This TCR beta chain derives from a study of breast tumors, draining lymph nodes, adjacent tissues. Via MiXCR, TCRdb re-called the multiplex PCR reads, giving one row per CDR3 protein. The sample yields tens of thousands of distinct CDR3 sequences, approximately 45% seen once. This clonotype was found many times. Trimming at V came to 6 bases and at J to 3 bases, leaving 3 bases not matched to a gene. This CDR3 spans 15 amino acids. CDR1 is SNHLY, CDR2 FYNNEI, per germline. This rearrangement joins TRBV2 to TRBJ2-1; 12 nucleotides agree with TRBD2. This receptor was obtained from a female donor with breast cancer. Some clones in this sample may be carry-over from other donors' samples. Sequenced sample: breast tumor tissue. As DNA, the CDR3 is TGTGCCAGCAGGGAACTAGCGGGGGGCTACAATGAGCAGTTCTTC. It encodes CASRELAGGYNEQFF.